This TCR beta chain was observed in a study of T-cell memory formation after mild COVID-19. The CDR3 covers 12 residues. V was clipped by 5 bases and J by 8 bases; unmatched bases: 2. From germline, CDR1 is MNHEY and CDR2 SVGEGT. Findings and limits, study-wide: Contracting CD4+ clones were located mainly in CM and EM, and CD8+ clones in EMRA. Pre-infection memory already had some responding clones, implying cross-reactive memory joined. CD4/CD8 balance held among clones contracting day 15 to 85, and later expanders leaned CD4+.

On this clonotype itself: Antigen: not known.

TCRdb reanalysed the 5' RACE reads using MiXCR and keeps one entry per CDR3 protein. This table has about 110,000 distinct CDR3 sequences, about 15% appearing once. Sequencing input: PBMCs or a T cell subset sorted from them (not recorded which). This chain uses TRBV6-2 or TRBV6-3 with TRBJ2-1, with 8 bases identical to TRBD1. The clonotype was recovered from an adult woman who had mild COVID-19 (a few samples of this study predate the infection). Cell type and time point are not known. In DNA, the CDR3 is TGTGCCAGCAGTCGCAGGGGGCATGAGCAGTTCTTC. Residues: CASSRRGHEQFF.